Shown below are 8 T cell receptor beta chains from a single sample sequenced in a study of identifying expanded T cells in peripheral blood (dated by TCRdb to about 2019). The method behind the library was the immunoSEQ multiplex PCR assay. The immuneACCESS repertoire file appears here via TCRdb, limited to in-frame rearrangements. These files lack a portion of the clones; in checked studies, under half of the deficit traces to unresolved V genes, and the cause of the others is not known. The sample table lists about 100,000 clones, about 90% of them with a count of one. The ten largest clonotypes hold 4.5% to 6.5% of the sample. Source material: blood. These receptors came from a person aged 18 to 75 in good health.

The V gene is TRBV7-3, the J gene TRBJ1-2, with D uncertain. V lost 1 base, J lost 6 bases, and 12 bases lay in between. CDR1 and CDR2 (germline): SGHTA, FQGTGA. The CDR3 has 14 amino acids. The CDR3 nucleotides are TGTGCCAGCAGCTTAAGAGGGTCGGGCGATGGCTACACCTTC. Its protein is CASSLRGSGDGYTF. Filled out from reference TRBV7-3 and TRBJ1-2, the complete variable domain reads GAGVSQTPSNKVTEKGKYVELRCDPISGHTALYWYRQSLGQGPEFLIYFQGTGAADDSGLPNDRFFAVRPEGSVSTLKIQRTERGDSAVYLCASSLRGSGDGYTFGSGTRLTVV.

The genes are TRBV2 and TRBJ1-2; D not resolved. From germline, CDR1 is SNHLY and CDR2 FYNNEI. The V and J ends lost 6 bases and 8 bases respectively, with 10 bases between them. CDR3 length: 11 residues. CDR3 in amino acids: CASSPNTGYTF. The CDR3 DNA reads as TGTGCCAGCAGCCCGAACACGGGCTACACCTTC.

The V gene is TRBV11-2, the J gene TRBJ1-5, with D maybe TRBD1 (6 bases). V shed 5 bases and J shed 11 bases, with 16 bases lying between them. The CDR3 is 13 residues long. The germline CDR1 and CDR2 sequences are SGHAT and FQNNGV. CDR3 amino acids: CASSPTGTLTQHF. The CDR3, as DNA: TGTGCCAGCAGCCCGACGGGGACACTAACCCAGCATTTT.

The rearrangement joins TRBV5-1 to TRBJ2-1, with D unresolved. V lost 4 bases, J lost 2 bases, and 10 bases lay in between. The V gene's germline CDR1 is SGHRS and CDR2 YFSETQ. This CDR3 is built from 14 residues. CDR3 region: CASSPANPYNEQFF. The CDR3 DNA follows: TGCGCCAGCAGCCCCGCTAACCCCTACAATGAGCAGTTCTTC.

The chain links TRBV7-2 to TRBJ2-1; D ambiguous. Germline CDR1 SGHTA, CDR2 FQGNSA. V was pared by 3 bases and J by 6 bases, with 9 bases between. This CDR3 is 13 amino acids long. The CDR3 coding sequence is TGTGCCAGCAGCTTTTCTAGGAGCAATGAGCAGTTCTTC. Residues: CASSFSRSNEQFF.

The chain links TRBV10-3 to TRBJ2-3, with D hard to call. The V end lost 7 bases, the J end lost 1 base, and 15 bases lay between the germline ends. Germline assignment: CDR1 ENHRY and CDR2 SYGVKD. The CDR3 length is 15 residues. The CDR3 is CAIKPGGYGTDTQYF. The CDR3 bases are TGTGCCATCAAGCCCGGTGGATATGGCACAGATACGCAGTATTTT.

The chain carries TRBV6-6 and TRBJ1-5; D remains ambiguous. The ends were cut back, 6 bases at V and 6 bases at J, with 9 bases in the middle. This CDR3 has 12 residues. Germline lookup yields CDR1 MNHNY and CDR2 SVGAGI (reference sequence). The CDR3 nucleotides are TGTGCCAGCAGCTCCGACCCTCAGCCCCAGCATTTT. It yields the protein CASSSDPQPQHF.

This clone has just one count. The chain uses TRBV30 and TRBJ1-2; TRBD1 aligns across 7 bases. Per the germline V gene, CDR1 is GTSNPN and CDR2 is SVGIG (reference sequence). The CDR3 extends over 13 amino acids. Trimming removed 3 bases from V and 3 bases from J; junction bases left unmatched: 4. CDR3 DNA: TGTGCCTGGAGGTACCAGGGGGACTATGGCTACACCTTC. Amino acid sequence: CAWRYQGDYGYTF. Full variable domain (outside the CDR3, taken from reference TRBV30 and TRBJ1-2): SQTIHQWPATLVQPVGSPLSLECTVEGTSNPNLYWYRQAAGRGLQLLFYSVGIGQISSEVPQNLSASRPQDRQFILSSKKLLLSDSGFYLCAWRYQGDYGYTFGSGTRLTVV.